This entry lists 31 T cell receptor beta chains sequenced from one sample in a study of shared clonotypes between healthy human individuals. Measured with immunoSEQ multiplex PCR; TCRdb has only the in-frame clones, and not every one. This sample yields roughly 1,600,000 clones, of which around 98.5% are seen a single time; 0.36% belongs to the top ten. Sequencing was done on a sample of naive CD4+ T cells sorted from blood. The subset was: CD45RA+ positively selected. Every receptor here comes from a young man in good health.

CDR3 sequence: CASSLAPTSGRTTYEQYF. The CDR3 DNA follows: TGTGCCAGCAGTTTGGCTCCGACTAGCGGGAGGACTACCTACGAGCAGTACTTC. The genes are TRBV27 and TRBJ2-7, with 13 bases aligning to TRBD2. CDR3 length equals 18 residues. CDR1 MNHEY and CDR2 SMNVEV come from the germline V gene (reference sequence). The J segment lost 2 bases and the V segment lost 3 bases, leaving 10 bases of the junction unmatched.

This clone was recorded once. This rearrangement joins TRBV30 to TRBJ2-2, with D maybe TRBD1 (6 bases). Trimming took off 7 bases at V and 1 base at J, with 13 bases between the two ends. The CDR3 has 14 amino acids. Germline lookup yields CDR1 GTSNPN and CDR2 SVGIG (reference sequence). CDR3 region: CAFLDSLNTGELFF. As DNA, the CDR3 is TGTGCCTTTTTGGACAGCTTGAACACCGGGGAGCTGTTTTTT.

This chain connects TRBV5-1 to TRBJ1-1; no reliable D call. This CDR3 spans 15 amino acids. V gave up 5 bases and J gave up 3 bases, with 17 bases separating them. Looked up from germline, CDR1 is SGHRS and CDR2 is YFSETQ. CDR3 bases: TGCGCCAGCAGTTCCGGCGTGTCAGGCCACACTGAAGCTTTCTTT. As protein: CASSSGVSGHTEAFF.

The chain couples TRBV25-1 to TRBJ2-2, with 9 bases identical to TRBD1. V lost 4 bases, J lost 5 bases, and 8 bases stayed unmatched. Germline V gene lookup returns CDR1 MGHDK and CDR2 SYGVNS. CDR3 length equals 16 residues. The CDR3 DNA reads TGTGCCAGCAGTGGAGGGGACAGGGCTTTTACCGGGGAGCTGTTTTTT. Protein product: CASSGGDRAFTGELFF. The variable domain in full, completed from reference TRBV25-1 and TRBJ2-2, reads EADIYQTPRYLVIGTGKKITLECSQTMGHDKMYWYQQDPGMELHLIHYSYGVNSTEKGDLSSESTVSRIRTEHFPLTLESARPSHTSQYLCASSGGDRAFTGELFFGEGSRLTVL.

The chain recombines TRBV6-5 with TRBJ1-3, with TRBD1 matching over 7 bases. This CDR3 contains 16 residues. The germline V gene has CDR1 MNHEY and CDR2 SVGAGI. The ends lost 0 bases at V and 2 bases at J; junction bases unmatched: 4. The DNA of the CDR3 is TGTGCCAGCAGTTACTCGGAAAGGGGGCCTGGAAACACCATATATTTT. Amino acids: CASSYSERGPGNTIYF.

A word on this clone: The same CDR3 is also encoded by other DNA sequences in this sample. V and J are TRBV19 and TRBJ2-5; D might be TRBD2 (6 bases). The CDR3 is made up of 13 amino acids. V gave up 5 bases and J gave up 2 bases, with 9 bases separating them. Germline V gene data show CDR1 as LNHDA and CDR2 as SQIVND (reference sequence). Here the CDR3 DNA reads TGTGCCAGTAGTGGGGGGTCACAAGAGACCCAGTACTTC. Its protein is CASSGGSQETQYF.

This chain connects TRBV2 to TRBJ1-1; 7 bases fit TRBD1. The CDR3 contains 14 residues. Germline V CDR1 and CDR2: SNHLY, FYNNEI. J gave up 6 bases and V 4 bases, and 8 bases lay outside the gene matches. The CDR3 sequence: CASSGDSYRAEAFF. CDR3 bases: TGTGCCAGCAGTGGGGACAGTTACCGGGCTGAAGCTTTCTTT. Combining the CDR3 with reference TRBV2 and TRBJ1-1 gives the whole variable domain EPEVTQTPSHQVTQMGQEVILRCVPISNHLYFYWYRQILGQKVEFLVSFYNNEISEKSEIFDDQFSVERPDGSNFTLKIRSTKLEDSAMYFCASSGDSYRAEAFFGQGTRLTVV.

The chain uses TRBV9 and TRBJ2-1, with 15 bases matching TRBD2. Germline values: CDR1 SGDLS, CDR2 YYNGEE. V shed 0 bases and J 5 bases; nucleotides not matched to a gene: 3. The CDR3 is made up of 17 amino acids. The CDR3 loop is CASSVEGTSGRHNEQFF. DNA of the CDR3: TGTGCCAGCAGCGTAGAGGGGACTAGCGGGAGGCACAATGAGCAGTTCTTC.

The chain is built from TRBV7-8 and TRBJ2-7, with TRBD1 identical over 7 bases. Germline trimming cut 5 bases from V and 2 bases from J; bases unmatched to any gene: 12. CDR1 is SGHVS and CDR2 is FQNEAQ in the germline V gene. The CDR3 extends over 16 amino acids. CDR3 sequence reads: CASSPRTGTVPYEQYF. The CDR3 DNA is TGTGCCAGCAGCCCCAGGACCGGGACAGTACCCTACGAGCAGTACTTC.

The rearrangement links TRBV18 to TRBJ1-4, with 8 positions matching TRBD1. Per the germline V gene, CDR1 is KGHSH and CDR2 is LQKENI. The trim removed 5 bases at V and 8 bases at J, leaving 10 bases unmatched. The CDR3 is made up of 15 amino acids. The CDR3 DNA sequence: TGTGCCAGCTCAACCACCCCGGACAGGGAGGAAAAACTGTTTTTT. Protein sequence: CASSTTPDREEKLFF.

The chain employs TRBV6-4 and TRBJ2-1; a weak D match, TRBD2 (6 bases). Trimming shortened V by 8 bases and J by 0 bases, and 17 bases separated the two germline ends. Germline CDR1 and CDR2: MRHNA and SNTAGT. The CDR3 length is 16 residues. The CDR3 DNA reads as TGTGCCAGCGGAATATCTAGCGCCAGCTCCTACAATGAGCAGTTCTTC. Protein product: CASGISSASSYNEQFF.

Written as DNA, the CDR3 is TGTGCCAGCAGCTACCCGGTTAGCGGGAGCACAGATACGCAGTATTTT. This gives the protein CASSYPVSGSTDTQYF. The rearrangement joins TRBV5-4 to TRBJ2-3; TRBD2 matches at 7 bases. The CDR3 runs 16 residues. The J segment lost 0 bases and the V segment lost 3 bases, leaving 7 bases of the junction unmatched. The V gene's germline CDR1 is SGHNT and CDR2 YYREEE (reference sequence).

This clone showed up just once. The V and J genes are TRBV28 and TRBJ2-3, with D perhaps TRBD2 (6 bases). Looked up from germline, CDR1 is MDHEN and CDR2 is SYDVKM. The CDR3 has 14 residues. V lost 2 bases, J lost 1 base, and 7 bases lay in between. The CDR3 sequence is CASSLTGGTDTQYF. In nucleotides, the CDR3 is TGTGCCAGCAGTTTAACGGGAGGCACAGATACGCAGTATTTT.

V is TRBV9 and J is TRBJ2-1; 11 nucleotides match TRBD2. CDR3 length equals 15 residues. Germline V gene data show CDR1 as SGDLS and CDR2 as YYNGEE. With 6 bases clipped from V and 7 bases from J, the junction kept 9 bases outside the gene matches. This CDR3 reads CASTLLAGEQNEQFF. For the CDR3, the DNA is TGTGCCAGCACCCTACTAGCGGGAGAACAAAATGAGCAGTTCTTC.

The chain joins TRBV29-1 to TRBJ2-2; TRBD1 is a possible D gene (6 bases). Germline CDR1 and CDR2: SQVTM and ANQGSEA. The germline V and J ends were trimmed by 5 bases and 2 bases, with 9 bases remaining between them. The CDR3 runs to 13 residues. The CDR3 nucleotides are TGCAGCGTTATGACAGGAAACACCGGGGAGCTGTTTTTT. Translation gives CSVMTGNTGELFF.

The sample holds one count of this clone. V gene TRBV7-9 combines with J gene TRBJ2-1; tentative D call: TRBD1 (5 bases). CDR3 size: 14 residues. Deletions cut 4 bases from V and 5 bases from J, with 12 bases between. The germline CDR1 and CDR2 sequences are SEHNR and FQNEAQ (reference sequence). The CDR3 DNA follows: TGTGCCAGCAGCTCACGACAGCCTAACAATGAGCAGTTCTTC. Amino acids: CASSSRQPNNEQFF.

The genes are TRBV21-1 and TRBJ1-1; the table's TRBD1 call for D was not verified on the DNA. TRBV21-1 counts as a pseudogene. There are 13 residues in the CDR3. The DNA for the CDR3 is TGTGCCAGCAGCGCGCCACAGGGGACTGAAGCTTTCTTT. This encodes CASSAPQGTEAFF.

The chain couples TRBV27 to TRBJ2-2; either TRBD1 or TRBD2 may supply D (5 bases each). Germline CDR1 is MNHEY and CDR2 is SMNVEV (reference sequence). The CDR3 covers 14 residues. The V gene lost 5 bases and the J gene lost 5 bases, with 12 bases spanning the gap. CDR3 in amino acids: CASSLWGMTGELFF. The CDR3, as DNA: TGTGCCAGCAGTCTCTGGGGGATGACCGGGGAGCTGTTTTTT.

The chain joins TRBV7-2 to TRBJ2-7, with 8 bases matching TRBD2. V shed 6 bases, J shed 1 base, and the junction held 8 bases outside the gene matches. Looked up from germline, CDR1 is SGHTA and CDR2 is FQGNSA. This CDR3 is built from 15 residues. The CDR3 protein is CASSFSGGDSYEQYF. CDR3 DNA sequence: TGTGCCAGCAGTTTCTCCGGGGGGGATTCCTACGAGCAGTACTTC.

As to this clone: The sample contains more than one DNA sequence encoding this CDR3. The rearrangement links TRBV28 to TRBJ2-7; D possibly corresponds to TRBD2 (6 bases). CDR1 is MDHEN and CDR2 is SYDVKM in the germline V gene. V was cut by 3 bases and J by 3 bases, with 6 bases left in between. The CDR3 extends over 12 amino acids. The CDR3 protein is CASSLEGYEQYF. The CDR3 bases are TGTGCCAGCAGTTTGGAGGGCTACGAGCAGTACTTC.

The chain employs TRBV19 and TRBJ1-4; D gene uncertain. CDR1 and CDR2 from the germline V gene are LNHDA and SQIVND (reference sequence). This CDR3 is 14 amino acids long. Trimming pared 7 bases from V and 8 bases from J, leaving 17 bases between. The CDR3 here is CASTQRAGSEKLFF. The CDR3 nucleotides read TGTGCCAGTACCCAGCGGGCAGGATCGGAAAAACTGTTTTTT.

This clone appeared once. Other DNA sequences from this sample encode an identical CDR3 as well. This chain connects TRBV2 to TRBJ2-7; the match to TRBD1 covers 7 bases. J lost 1 base, V lost 7 bases, and 1 base had no gene match. This CDR3 is 12 amino acids long. The germline gives CDR1 SNHLY, CDR2 FYNNEI. CDR3 bases: TGTGCCAGCACCAGGGGGTCCTACGAGCAGTACTTC. Translating gives CASTRGSYEQYF.

The V and J genes are TRBV7-6 and TRBJ2-3; a possible D gene is TRBD2 (5 bases). CDR1 SGHVS and CDR2 FNYEAQ come from the germline V gene. V gave up 1 base and J gave up 8 bases, with 10 bases separating them. The CDR3 length is 13 residues. CDR3 region: CASSLETEGTQYF. In DNA, the CDR3 is TGTGCCAGCAGCTTAGAGACTGAGGGTACGCAGTATTTT.

The rearrangement joins TRBV9 to TRBJ2-5; 9 nucleotides match TRBD2. The CDR3 runs 16 residues. CDR1 is SGDLS, CDR2 YYNGEE, per germline. V shed 4 bases, J shed 2 bases, and the junction held 9 bases outside the gene matches. The CDR3 region has the DNA TGTGCCAGCAGCTCAGGACTAGCGACTAATCAAGAGACCCAGTACTTC. Its translation: CASSSGLATNQETQYF. Full variable domain (outside the CDR3, taken from reference TRBV9 and TRBJ2-5): DSGVTQTPKHLITATGQRVTLRCSPRSGDLSVYWYQQSLDQGLQFLIQYYNGEERAKGNILERFSAQQFPDLHSELNLSSLELGDSALYFCASSSGLATNQETQYFGPGTRLLVL.

The CDR3 is CASSSGYYNEQFF. The CDR3 nucleotides are TGTGCCAGCAGTTCTGGATATTACAATGAGCAGTTCTTC. The chain is built from TRBV28 and TRBJ2-1; D remains unclear. Per the germline V gene, CDR1 is MDHEN and CDR2 is SYDVKM. With 4 bases removed from V and 4 bases from J, the gap between germline ends came to 8 bases. The CDR3 has 13 amino acids. The variable domain in full, with the rest retrieved from reference TRBV28 and TRBJ2-1, is DVKVTQSSRYLVKRTGEKVFLECVQDMDHENMFWYRQDPGLGLRLIYFSYDVKMKEKGDIPEGYSVSREKKERFSLILESASTNQTSMYLCASSSGYYNEQFFGPGTRLTVL.

The chain has TRBV11-2 and TRBJ2-7; D may be TRBD1 (5 bases). The CDR3 length is 17 residues. Germline V gene sequence: CDR1 SGHAT, CDR2 FQNNGV. V was trimmed by 5 bases and J by 1 base, leaving 21 bases between them. In nucleotides, the CDR3 is TGTGCCAGCAGCCTTAGGGGTGGGGCGCAAGCTTCCTACGAGCAGTACTTC. Protein sequence: CASSLRGGAQASYEQYF.

The chain uses TRBV2 and TRBJ2-3; TRBD2 might be the D (6 bases). V shed 4 bases and J shed 6 bases, with 20 bases lying between them. CDR3 size: 16 residues. Germline V CDR1 and CDR2: SNHLY, FYNNEI. CDR3 bases: TGTGCCAGCAGTGCCCCCATCCGGGGGACCAAGGATACGCAGTATTTT. Protein sequence: CASSAPIRGTKDTQYF.

This chain joins TRBV25-1 and TRBJ2-3; D gene ambiguous. The germline V gene encodes CDR1 MGHDK and CDR2 SYGVNS. The CDR3 sequence is 15 residues long. Between the trimmed V and J ends, which lost 1 base and 6 bases, there was a span of 14 bases. CDR3 in amino acids: CASSESGGSRDTQYF. The CDR3 region has the DNA TGTGCCAGCAGTGAATCTGGCGGATCGAGGGATACGCAGTATTTT.

The V and J genes are TRBV25-1 and TRBJ1-2; D unclear. The CDR3 spans 15 residues. Trimming stripped 2 bases from V and 0 bases from J, with 10 bases between. Germline assignment: CDR1 MGHDK and CDR2 SYGVNS. The DNA for the CDR3 is TGTGCCAGCAGTGAAGTCGACGGAACTAACTATGGCTACACCTTC. As protein: CASSEVDGTNYGYTF.

CDR3 loop: CASSQGARRPQHF. CDR3 coding DNA: TGTGCCAGCAGTCAGGGGGCCAGGCGGCCCCAGCATTTT. The V and J genes are TRBV27 and TRBJ1-5; TRBD1 agrees at 8 bases. CDR3 length: 13 amino acids. V was clipped by 5 bases and J by 9 bases; unmatched bases: 6. Germline V lookup: CDR1 MNHEY, CDR2 SMNVEV (reference sequence).

The chain recombines TRBV7-3 with TRBJ2-1; perhaps TRBD2 as D (7 bases). Germline CDR1 is SGHTA and CDR2 is FQGTGA. V shed 1 base and J shed 0 bases, with 31 bases lying between them. The length of the CDR3 is 23 residues. CDR3 sequence: CASSLIVLEKSGTYKSSYNEQFF. Here the CDR3 DNA reads TGTGCCAGCAGCTTAATAGTGTTAGAAAAAAGCGGGACATACAAAAGCTCCTACAATGAGCAGTTCTTC.